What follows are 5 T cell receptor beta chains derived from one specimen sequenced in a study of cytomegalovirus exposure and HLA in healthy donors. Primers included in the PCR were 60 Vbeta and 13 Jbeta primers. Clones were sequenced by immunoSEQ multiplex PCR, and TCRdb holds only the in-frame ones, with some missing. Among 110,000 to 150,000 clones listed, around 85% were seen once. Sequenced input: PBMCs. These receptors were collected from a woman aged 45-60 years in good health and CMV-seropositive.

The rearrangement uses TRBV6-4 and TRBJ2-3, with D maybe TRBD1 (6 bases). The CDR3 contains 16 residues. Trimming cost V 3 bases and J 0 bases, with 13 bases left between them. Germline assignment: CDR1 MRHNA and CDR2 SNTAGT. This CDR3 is CASSETGSDSTDTQYF. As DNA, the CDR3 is TGTGCCAGCAGTGAAACAGGGTCGGATAGCACAGATACGCAGTATTTT.

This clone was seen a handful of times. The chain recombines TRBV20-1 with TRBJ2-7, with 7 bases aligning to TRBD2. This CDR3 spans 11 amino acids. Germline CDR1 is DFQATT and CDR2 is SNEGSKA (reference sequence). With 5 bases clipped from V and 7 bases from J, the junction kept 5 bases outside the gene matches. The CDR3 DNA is TGCAGTGCTGGGGGGGTAGGGGAGCAGTACTTC. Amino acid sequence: CSAGGVGEQYF.

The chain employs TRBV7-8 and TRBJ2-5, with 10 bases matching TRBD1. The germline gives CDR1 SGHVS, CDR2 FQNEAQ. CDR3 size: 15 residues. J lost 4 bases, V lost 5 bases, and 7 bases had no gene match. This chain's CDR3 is CASSPTGQGRETQYF. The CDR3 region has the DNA TGTGCCAGCAGCCCGACGGGACAGGGGAGAGAGACCCAGTACTTC.

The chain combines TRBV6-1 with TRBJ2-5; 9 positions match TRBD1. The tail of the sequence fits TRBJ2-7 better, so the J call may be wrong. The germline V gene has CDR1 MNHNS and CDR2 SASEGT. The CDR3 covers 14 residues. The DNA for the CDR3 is TGTGCCAGCAGATGGGACAGGGAGCCCTACGAGCAGTACTTC. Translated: CASRWDREPYEQYF.

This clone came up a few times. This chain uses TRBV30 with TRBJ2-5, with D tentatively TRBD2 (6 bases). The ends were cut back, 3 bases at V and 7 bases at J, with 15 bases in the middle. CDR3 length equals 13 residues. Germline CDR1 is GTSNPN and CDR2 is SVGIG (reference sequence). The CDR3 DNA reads TGTGCCTGGAGGGTCGCGGGATGGGGGACCCAGTACTTC. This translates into CAWRVAGWGTQYF.